What follows describes a single TCR beta chain. The junction and the germline gene differ at one end; a read error may be behind it. Germline V gene data show CDR1 as SQVTM and CDR2 as ANQGSEA. This CDR3 is 12 amino acids long. The data were obtained in a study of tumor-infiltrating lymphocytes in primary liver carcinoma. Constant-region priming of 500 ng total RNA yielded TCR beta cDNA. TCR beta libraries came from three nested multiplex PCR rounds using slightly modified ARM-PCR. The opening two PCR rounds, around 11 cycles each, paired TRBV1-TRBV30 forward primers with a C-beta reverse primer. TCRdb reprocessed the multiplex PCR reads via MiXCR and lists one record per CDR3 protein. Here the sample spans 99,000 or so distinct CDR3 sequences, roughly 80% being singletons. Between roughly 17 and 30 mg of unsorted bulk tissue served as the source from which RNA and DNA were co-extracted.

This TCR derives from a man between 35 and 55 years old with primary liver carcinoma and hepatitis B virus infection. The sample comprised liver tumor tissue from sampling region 3. The subset is: tumor region T3, left-lateral pole. V gene TRBV29-1 combines with J gene TRBJ2-1; D is uncertain. CDR3 residues: CSVDSRIYEQLF. CDR3 DNA sequence: TGCAGCGTAGATTCAAGAATCTATGAGCAGCTCTTC.